These T cell receptor beta chains were read from a single sample in a study of T-cell reconstitution after alpha-beta-depleted transplantation in children. One entry per CDR3 protein, called by TCRdb with MiXCR from the PCR reads. Of around 120,000 distinct CDR3 sequences in the sample, more than 20% were seen once. The input for sequencing was PBMCs, mostly from graft donor cells, taken 180 days after TCRalphabeta/CD19-depleted stem cell transplant. The receptor set was obtained from a male patient aged 2-15 years who had a stem cell transplant for chronic granulomatous disease, so the T cells may come from the graft donor. CDR3s include the opening cysteine and the closing phenylalanine or tryptophan. D genes are given only for firm matches. Not all rows give a size; the values are once, few, many and, for expanded clones, a class.

V	D	size	J	CDR3	DNA
TRBV20-1	NA	many	TRBJ2-7	CSASRGHHYEQYF	TGCAGTGCTAGCAGAGGACATCACTACGAGCAGTACTTC
TRBV5-1	TRBD1	many	TRBJ2-7	CASSITGGKTYEQYF	TGCGCCAGCTCAATAACAGGGGGCAAAACCTACGAGCAGTACTTC
TRBV20-1	NA	many	TRBJ2-3	CSASLRGRDTQYF	TGCAGTGCTAGTCTGCGAGGTAGAGATACGCAGTATTTT
TRBV7-6	NA	NA	TRBJ1-2	CASSLPGQGGYTF	TGTGCCAGCAGCTTACCCGGACAAGGAGGCTACACCTTC
TRBV24-1	TRBD2	few	TRBJ2-1	CATSRTSYNEQFF	TGTGCCACCAGCCGGACTAGCTACAATGAGCAGTTCTTC
TRBV12-3/TRBV12-4	TRBD1	many	TRBJ2-4	CASSYRKGAPLAKNIQYF	TGTGCCAGCAGTTACAGAAAGGGGGCCCCACTAGCCAAAAACATTCAGTACTTC
TRBV5-6	TRBD1	many	TRBJ2-7	CASSLLQGAYEQYF	TGTGCCAGCAGCTTGCTACAGGGGGCCTACGAGCAGTACTTC
TRBV12-3/TRBV12-4	NA	few	TRBJ2-5	CASSREMGETQYF	TGTGCCAGCAGCAGGGAGATGGGAGAGACCCAGTACTTC
TRBV24-1	NA	few	TRBJ2-3	CATSDPSSGTDTQYF	TGTGCCACCAGTGACCCCTCTAGCGGCACAGATACGCAGTATTTT
TRBV20-1	NA	NA	TRBJ2-1	CSATTSSVSRIEQFF	TGCAGTGCTACAACTTCCTCGGTTTCCCGAATTGAGCAGTTCTTC
TRBV11-2	NA	NA	TRBJ1-3	CASSLETGSTGNTIYF	TGTGCCAGCAGCTTGGAAACAGGGTCAACCGGAAACACCATATATTTT
TRBV29-1	NA	many	TRBJ2-1	CSQRQGGNRGEQFF	TGCAGCCAACGACAGGGCGGGAATCGAGGTGAGCAGTTCTTC
TRBV4-2	NA	NA	TRBJ1-1	CASSQDFQGMNTEAFF	TGTGCCAGCAGCCAAGATTTTCAGGGAATGAACACTGAAGCTTTCTTT
TRBV10-3	TRBD1	NA	TRBJ2-7	CAISGGQGSGNSYEQYF	TGTGCCATCAGTGGGGGACAGGGAAGTGGAAACTCCTACGAGCAGTACTTC
TRBV28	TRBD1	NA	TRBJ2-1	CASRQGNSYNEQFF	TGTGCCAGCAGACAGGGGAACTCCTACAATGAGCAGTTCTTC
TRBV12-3/TRBV12-4	NA	many	TRBJ2-3	CASRLDNTDTQYF	TGTGCCAGCAGGCTGGACAACACAGATACGCAGTATTTT
TRBV7-2	TRBD2	many	TRBJ2-5	CASSLGASGGHYETQYF	TGTGCCAGCAGCTTAGGCGCTAGCGGGGGCCATTATGAGACCCAGTACTTC
TRBV12-3/TRBV12-4	NA	many	TRBJ2-7	CASSWTDSYEQYF	TGTGCCAGCAGTTGGACGGACTCCTACGAGCAGTACTTC
TRBV12-3/TRBV12-4	NA	few	TRBJ2-7	CASSLLNEGYEQYF	TGTGCCAGCAGTTTACTAAACGAAGGGTACGAGCAGTACTTC
TRBV28	TRBD2	NA	TRBJ2-4	CASSFGGVNIQYF	TGTGCCAGCAGTTTTGGGGGGGTGAACATTCAGTACTTC
TRBV5-1	TRBD1	NA	TRBJ1-5	CASSLDPGGAGNQPQHF	TGCGCCAGCAGCTTGGATCCAGGGGGCGCGGGCAATCAGCCCCAGCATTTT
TRBV12-3/TRBV12-4	TRBD2	few	TRBJ2-5	CASNLEGGSGRETQYF	TGTGCCAGCAACCTAGAGGGGGGTAGCGGGAGAGAGACCCAGTACTTC
TRBV27	NA	few	TRBJ2-7	CASFSSSYEQYF	TGTGCCAGCTTTTCGAGCTCCTACGAGCAGTACTTC
TRBV12-3/TRBV12-4	NA	many	TRBJ2-7	CASKRSKSSTYEQYF	TGTGCCAGCAAGCGATCTAAATCTTCCACCTACGAGCAGTACTTC
TRBV12-3/TRBV12-4	NA	many	TRBJ2-1	CASSLDGRSYNEQFF	TGTGCCAGCAGTTTAGACGGGCGCTCCTACAATGAGCAGTTCTTC
TRBV9	NA	many	TRBJ2-1	CASSVGGGASYNEQFF	TGTGCCAGCAGCGTAGGAGGGGGGGCTTCATACAATGAGCAGTTCTTC
TRBV12-3/TRBV12-4	TRBD1	many	TRBJ1-5	CASSAHRGSNQPQHF	TGTGCCAGCAGTGCACACAGGGGTAGCAATCAGCCCCAGCATTTT
TRBV27	TRBD2	NA	TRBJ2-3	CASSLYGGSPDTQYF	TGTGCCAGCAGTTTATATGGCGGGAGCCCCGATACGCAGTATTTT
TRBV24-1	TRBD1	NA	TRBJ1-1	CATSESGTGRAFF	TGTGCCACCAGTGAATCGGGGACAGGGAGAGCTTTCTTT
TRBV20-1	TRBD2	NA	TRBJ2-2	CSARQTTSSLAGELFF	TGCAGTGCTAGACAAACGACTAGCTCTCTCGCCGGGGAGCTGTTTTTT
TRBV29-1	NA	many	TRBJ2-1	CSVEGRRNEQFF	TGCAGCGTTGAAGGCCGGAGGAATGAGCAGTTCTTC
TRBV30	NA	NA	TRBJ1-2	CAWTPDSDYGYTF	TGTGCCTGGACTCCCGACAGTGACTATGGCTACACCTTC
TRBV20-1	TRBD2	many	TRBJ2-1	CSARGTSGSMGYGVWGAFF	TGCAGTGCTAGAGGGACTAGCGGGAGTATGGGGTATGGGGTTTGGGGGGCGTTCTTC